This paragraph covers one T cell receptor (beta chain) sequence. CDR1 MDHEN and CDR2 SYDVKM come from the germline V gene. This CDR3 is 14 amino acids long. Deletions cut 3 bases from V and 5 bases from J, with 8 bases between. Data came from immunoSEQ multiplex PCR; TCRdb stores just in-frame clones and leaves some out. The sample contains some 150,000 clones, roughly four fifths of which appear only once. This entry comes from a study of blood T cell repertoires in COVID-19. About the study: T cells, B-cell-depleted T cells, or PBMCs supplied cDNA or gDNA.

The clonotype originates from a woman in her sixties or seventies with acute or convalescent COVID-19. Sequencing was carried out using peripheral blood. The V call is TRBV28, the J call TRBJ1-6; D not certain. The CDR3 is CASSLNPNNSPLHF. CDR3 nucleotides: TGTGCCAGCAGTTTGAACCCTAATAATTCACCCCTCCACTTT.